Listed below are T cell receptor beta chains from one sample, sequenced in a study of CD8+CD57+ T cells in acquired aplastic anemia. TCRdb called the reads again in MiXCR, with one record for every CDR3 protein. The table records roughly 40,000 distinct CDR3 sequences, roughly two thirds of them present only once. The sequencing input was sorted CD4+, CD8+, or CD8+CD57+ T cells (not recorded which) from PBMCs. The receptors here all came from a human donor in good health, serving as a control. The CDR3 runs from the conserved cysteine through the conserved F or W. A D gene is named only where the DNA matches it firmly. A clone size is listed for some rows: how often the clone was seen (once, few, many), or a class if it is expanded.

NA TRBJ1-1 many TRBV10-3 CAISELLEAFF TGTGCCATCAGTGAGCTGTTAGAAGCTTTCTTT
TRBD1 TRBJ2-1 NA TRBV25-1 CASLSDRVIGDEQFF TGTGCCAGCCTTTCCGACAGGGTGATCGGCGATGAGCAGTTCTTC
NA TRBJ2-1 NA TRBV10-1 CASSETGNEQFF TGCGCCAGCAGTGAGACAGGGAATGAGCAGTTCTTC
NA TRBJ1-1 NA TRBV10-3 CASSREVNTEAFF TGTGCCAGCTCCAGGGAAGTGAACACTGAAGCTTTCTTT
NA TRBJ2-5 few TRBV7-6 CASSYSTGWETQYF TGTGCCAGCAGCTACTCCACAGGGTGGGAGACCCAGTACTTC
TRBD1 TRBJ2-7 NA TRBV20-1 CSASVPGGYEQYF TGCAGTGCTAGCGTCCCAGGGGGCTACGAGCAGTACTTC
TRBD1 TRBJ1-1 NA TRBV15 CATSREKTGDTEAFF TGTGCCACCAGCAGAGAGAAAACAGGGGACACTGAAGCTTTCTTT
TRBD1 TRBJ1-2 NA TRBV2 CASSGGQVPYGYTF TGTGCCAGCAGTGGAGGACAGGTTCCCTATGGCTACACCTTC
NA TRBJ1-1 NA TRBV20-1 CSARGDSRTPEAFF TGCAGTGCCAGAGGGGATAGTAGGACTCCTGAAGCTTTCTTT
TRBD2 TRBJ2-4 few TRBV2 CASRPLTSGKNIQYF TGTGCCAGCAGGCCTTTGACTAGCGGGAAAAACATTCAGTACTTC
NA TRBJ1-1 few TRBV2 CASRDGTLNTEAFF TGTGCCAGCAGAGATGGTACGCTGAACACTGAAGCTTTCTTT
NA TRBJ1-1 NA TRBV15 CATSRDGSYTEAFF TGTGCCACCAGCAGAGACGGGAGTTACACTGAAGCTTTCTTT
NA TRBJ2-1 few TRBV7-9 CASSLGTYNEQFF TGTGCCAGCAGCTTAGGTACCTACAATGAGCAGTTCTTC
NA TRBJ2-1 NA TRBV11-2 CASRRDGSSYNEQFF TGTGCCAGCAGGAGGGACGGTAGCTCCTACAATGAGCAGTTCTTC
NA TRBJ2-1 once TRBV7-6 CASSLDGKGNNEQFF TGTGCCAGCAGCTTAGATGGGAAGGGCAACAATGAGCAGTTCTTC
NA TRBJ1-1 many TRBV5-4 CASSLAGNTEAFF TGTGCCAGCAGCTTGGCGGGAAACACTGAAGCTTTCTTT
TRBD1 TRBJ2-7 once TRBV20-1 CSAWDREYEQYF TGCAGTGCTTGGGACAGGGAGTACGAGCAGTACTTC
TRBD1 TRBJ1-5 many TRBV9 CASSATGDQPQHF TGTGCCAGCAGCGCGACAGGGGATCAGCCCCAGCATTTT
TRBD1 TRBJ2-3 NA TRBV19 CASSIQPGQGTTQYF TGTGCCAGTAGTATCCAACCGGGACAGGGGACCACGCAGTATTTT
TRBD1 TRBJ1-2 NA TRBV19 CASSIVGGQAYGYTF TGTGCCAGTAGTATAGTAGGGGGACAGGCCTATGGCTACACCTTC
NA TRBJ1-6 NA TRBV25-1 CASGSGSPLHF TGTGCCAGCGGGTCTGGCTCACCCCTCCACTTT
NA TRBJ2-1 medium-sized TRBV9 CASSVTGVNPYNEQFF TGTGCCAGCAGCGTAACCGGGGTAAACCCCTACAATGAGCAGTTCTTC
NA TRBJ1-6 NA TRBV2 CASSVGQNNSPLHF TGTGCCAGCAGTGTGGGGCAGAATAATTCACCCCTCCACTTT
TRBD1 TRBJ2-7 few TRBV5-1 CASSPPWTGGYEQYF TGCGCCAGCAGCCCCCCTTGGACAGGGGGCTACGAGCAGTACTTC
TRBD1 TRBJ2-7 NA TRBV12-3/TRBV12-4 CASSLGQGGPYEQYF TGTGCCAGCAGCTTAGGACAGGGAGGTCCCTACGAGCAGTACTTC
NA TRBJ2-3 NA TRBV7-9 CASSLGAVDTQYF TGTGCCAGCAGCTTGGGGGCAGTGGATACGCAGTATTTT
NA TRBJ1-6 few TRBV2 CASSESVTSYSSPLHF TGTGCCAGCAGTGAATCGGTGACCTCCTATAGTTCACCCCTCCACTTT
NA TRBJ1-2 many TRBV3-2 CASSLNDGWYGYTF TGTGCCAGCAGCCTTAACGATGGGTGGTATGGCTACACCTTC
NA TRBJ1-5 few TRBV10-2 CASSDYSNQPQHF TGCGCCAGCAGTGATTATAGCAATCAGCCCCAGCATTTT
NA TRBJ2-7 NA TRBV19 CASSMAGSVF TGTGCCAGTAGTATGGCAGGGAGCGTCTTC
NA TRBJ2-6 NA TRBV25-1 CASMGSGANVLTF TGTGCCAGCATGGGCTCTGGGGCCAACGTCCTGACTTTC
TRBD1 TRBJ2-7 NA TRBV15 CATSAGTGGYEQYF TGTGCCACCAGCGCCGGGACAGGGGGCTACGAGCAGTACTTC
NA TRBJ1-2 NA TRBV29-1 CSFEEGHYGYTF TGCAGCTTCGAGGAGGGGCACTATGGCTACACCTTC
NA TRBJ1-6 few TRBV25-1 CASADTGFNSPLHF TGTGCCAGCGCTGACACAGGGTTCAATTCACCCCTCCACTTT
NA TRBJ2-1 many TRBV12-3/TRBV12-4 CASSLSSSNEQFF TGTGCCAGCAGTTTAAGTTCCAGCAATGAGCAGTTCTTC
NA TRBJ1-1 few TRBV29-1 CSVGRRLNTEAFF TGCAGCGTTGGACGCAGACTGAACACTGAAGCTTTCTTT
TRBD1 TRBJ1-1 once TRBV7-7 CASSPGQGEANTEAFF TGTGCTAGCAGCCCCGGACAGGGGGAGGCGAACACTGAAGCTTTCTTT
TRBD1 TRBJ1-6 NA TRBV7-9 CASSPPGQGGSPLHF TGTGCCAGCAGCCCCCCCGGACAGGGCGGCTCACCCCTCCACTTT
NA TRBJ2-5 NA TRBV25-1 CASSKNGKGWETQYF TGTGCCAGCAGTAAAAACGGAAAGGGATGGGAGACCCAGTACTTC
NA TRBJ2-2 few TRBV9 CASGTGELFF TGTGCCAGCGGGACCGGGGAGCTGTTTTTT
NA TRBJ2-1 once TRBV5-1 CASSWDHNRYNEQFF TGCGCCAGCAGCTGGGATCATAACCGCTACAATGAGCAGTTCTTC
TRBD2 TRBJ2-7 NA TRBV15 CATSRGTSGASYEQYF TGTGCCACCAGCAGAGGGACTAGCGGGGCCTCCTACGAGCAGTACTTC
NA TRBJ1-5 NA TRBV5-8 CASSLKGLGNQPQHF TGTGCCAGCAGCTTGAAGGGACTTGGGAATCAGCCCCAGCATTTT
TRBD2 TRBJ2-1 NA TRBV9 CASSVAPAGTYNEQFF TGTGCCAGCAGCGTAGCTCCAGCGGGGACCTACAATGAGCAGTTCTTC
NA TRBJ2-2 once TRBV29-1 CSVEPRGTGELFF TGCAGCGTTGAACCCAGGGGCACCGGGGAGCTGTTTTTT
NA TRBJ1-6 NA TRBV20-1 CSASLGLGTPLHF TGCAGTGCTAGTTTGGGACTTGGTACACCCCTCCACTTT
TRBD2 TRBJ2-7 NA TRBV2 CASSLNSGGTYEQYF TGTGCCAGCAGTTTAAATAGCGGGGGGACCTACGAGCAGTACTTC
TRBD1 TRBJ2-3 many TRBV5-6 CASSPGQGATDTQYF TGTGCCAGCAGCCCAGGACAGGGGGCGACAGATACGCAGTATTTT
NA TRBJ1-2 NA TRBV15 CATSRDTIEGRIYGYTF TGTGCCACCAGCAGAGATACAATTGAAGGACGGATTTATGGCTACACCTTC
NA TRBJ2-7 NA TRBV15 CATSRATGYEQYF TGTGCCACCAGCAGAGCTACGGGCTACGAGCAGTACTTC
NA TRBJ1-6 NA TRBV5-1 CASSLTGSDSPLHF TGCGCCAGCAGCTTGACAGGGTCTGATTCACCCCTCCACTTT
NA TRBJ1-1 NA TRBV29-1 CSGLEAENTEAFF TGCAGCGGCCTGGAGGCAGAGAACACTGAAGCTTTCTTT
NA TRBJ2-1 NA TRBV10-3 CAISVEDGYNEQFF TGTGCCATCAGTGTCGAGGACGGCTACAATGAGCAGTTCTTC